These T cell receptor beta chains were read from a single sample in a study of cytomegalovirus exposure and HLA in healthy donors. Sequenced by immunoSEQ multiplex PCR; TCRdb stores in-frame clones only, minus some. The table shows about 160,000 clones, with more than 70% occurring only once. The sample was PBMCs. These receptors all stem from a woman in her fifties or sixties in good health and CMV-seropositive. Each CDR3 is given with its conserved first and last residue. The D gene is left open where the match is weak. Where a row states a size, it is once, few, many or the class of an expanded clone; other rows omit it.

CDR3 DNA | CDR3 protein | J gene | clone size | D gene | V gene
TGTGCCATCAGTGAGACTATTCCGGGACTACCCTACGAGCAGTACTTC | CAISETIPGLPYEQYF | TRBJ2-7 | - | TRBD2 | TRBV10-3
TGTGCCAGCAGCAACCCCCCCGGACAGAGTAGGGCCTACGAGCAGTACTTC | CASSNPPGQSRAYEQYF | TRBJ2-7 | - | - | TRBV21-1
TGTGCCAGCAGCTTTAACAGGGCTGCAGATACGCAGTATTTT | CASSFNRAADTQYF | TRBJ2-3 | - | - | TRBV7-3
TGTGCCAGCAGTCCCATCAGGGACACCGGGGAGCTGTTTTTT | CASSPIRDTGELFF | TRBJ2-2 | - | - | TRBV6-5
TGTGCCAGCAGCCCGGGGGTCTACTATGGCTACACCTTC | CASSPGVYYGYTF | TRBJ1-2 | - | - | TRBV7-2
TGTGCCAGCAGTTCCGACAGGAACACTGAAGCTTTCTTT | CASSSDRNTEAFF | TRBJ1-1 | - | - | TRBV2
TGTGCCATCAGTGAGCCCGACAGGGGGCCGAATCAGCCCCAGCATTTT | CAISEPDRGPNQPQHF | TRBJ1-5 | - | TRBD1 | TRBV10-3
TGTGCCAGCAGCTTAGTTGGCGGGGGGACGAACATTCAGTACTTC | CASSLVGGGTNIQYF | TRBJ2-4 | - | TRBD2 | TRBV7-3
TGCGCCAGCAGCTTGACAGGGTTCACCTACGAGCAGTACTTC | CASSLTGFTYEQYF | TRBJ2-7 | - | - | TRBV5-1
TGTGCCAGTAGTATAGGACCCACTAGCGGGAGAGCCAATGAGCAGTTCTTC | CASSIGPTSGRANEQFF | TRBJ2-1 | - | TRBD2 | TRBV19
TGTGCCAGCAGCCCCCGGACAGGGGTAAATAGGGAGCAGTTCTTC | CASSPRTGVNREQFF | TRBJ2-1 | - | TRBD1 | TRBV11-2
TGCGCCAGCAGCTTGCCGGGTTGGAACACTGAAGCTTTCTTT | CASSLPGWNTEAFF | TRBJ1-1 | - | - | TRBV5-1
TGTGCCAGCAGTTCGGGTACAAAGACTTGGGCAGATACGCAGTATTTT | CASSSGTKTWADTQYF | TRBJ2-3 | once | - | TRBV6-6
TGTGCCAGCAGCTTAGTGGGCAGGGGGACCACCTACGAGCAGTACTTC | CASSLVGRGTTYEQYF | TRBJ2-7 | - | TRBD1 | TRBV7-2
TGTGCCAGCAGTGATGGAGATACCTTAAACATTCAGTACTTC | CASSDGDTLNIQYF | TRBJ2-4 | - | - | TRBV2
TGTGCCAGCAGCGTAGGGGCTAGCGAAGCGGATACGCAGTATTTT | CASSVGASEADTQYF | TRBJ2-3 | - | - | TRBV9
TGTGCCAGCAGCTTGGGAGGAGGGAGGAATGAAAAACTGTTTTTT | CASSLGGGRNEKLFF | TRBJ1-4 | - | - | TRBV5-4
TGTGCCAGTAGTAGCCCCACTAGCGGGGTGCTCCACGAGCAGTACTTC | CASSSPTSGVLHEQYF | TRBJ2-7 | - | TRBD2 | TRBV19
TGTGCCAGCAGCTTAGTAGGGACAGGGGGGGTGGAAGAGACCCAGTACTTC | CASSLVGTGGVEETQYF | TRBJ2-5 | - | TRBD1 | TRBV11-2
TGTGCCAGCAGTGAACAGGGCAATTCACCCCTCCACTTT | CASSEQGNSPLHF | TRBJ1-6 | - | - | TRBV6-4
TGTGCCAGCGGTACAGGGTCGGACACCATATATTTT | CASGTGSDTIYF | TRBJ1-3 | - | - | TRBV14
TGTGCCATCAGTGGCGTACAGGTAGCGGGAGTGGGTGAGCAGTTCTTC | CAISGVQVAGVGEQFF | TRBJ2-1 | - | TRBD2 | TRBV10-3
TGTGCCAGCAGTGAAAGGGGACTACGAGCAGATACGCAGTATTTT | CASSERGLRADTQYF | TRBJ2-3 | once | TRBD2 | TRBV2
TGTGCCAGCAGCGTCAGGACAGGGAAAGTCGGAGCAGAAAAACTGTTTTTT | CASSVRTGKVGAEKLFF | TRBJ1-4 | once | TRBD1 | TRBV9
TGTGCCAGCAGTGAAGTAACTGAAGCTTTCTTT | CASSEVTEAFF | TRBJ1-1 | few | - | TRBV2
TGTGCCAGCAGCCCCAGGGGTGCAGATACGCAGTATTTT | CASSPRGADTQYF | TRBJ2-3 | - | - | TRBV11-3
TGCGCCAGCAGCCTTATTCCACAGGGTTTGGATACGCAGTATTTT | CASSLIPQGLDTQYF | TRBJ2-3 | - | - | TRBV5-1
TGCGCCAGCAGCCCATCCCCCGGGACTAGCCTCCACGAGCAGTACTTC | CASSPSPGTSLHEQYF | TRBJ2-7 | - | TRBD2 | TRBV4-1
TGCGCCAGCAGCTTTACTAGCGGGTCAGTAGCCAAAAACATTCAGTACTTC | CASSFTSGSVAKNIQYF | TRBJ2-4 | - | TRBD2 | TRBV5-1
TGTGCCAGCAGCTCCCGAGGGGACAGTGAAGCTTTCTTT | CASSSRGDSEAFF | TRBJ1-1 | - | TRBD1 | TRBV7-9
TGTGCCAGTAGCCAGGATCAGCCCCAGCATTTT | CASSQDQPQHF | TRBJ1-5 | - | - | TRBV19
TGTGCCAGCAGCCCCCGGACTAGCGGGAGGCGGGGGGCAGATACGCAGTATTTT | CASSPRTSGRRGADTQYF | TRBJ2-3 | - | TRBD2 | TRBV7-2
TGTGCCAGCAGTACAGGCTCGCCCCAGCATTTT | CASSTGSPQHF | TRBJ1-5 | - | - | TRBV28
TGTGCCAGCTCACCCCCAGACTATGGCTACACCTTC | CASSPPDYGYTF | TRBJ1-2 | - | - | TRBV18
TGTGCCAGCAGCGTAGAGGACAGCTCCTACAATGAGCAGTTCTTC | CASSVEDSSYNEQFF | TRBJ2-1 | - | - | TRBV9
TGCGCCAGCAGCCAAGTGGCTAGGGACAGGGACTACGAGCAGTACTTC | CASSQVARDRDYEQYF | TRBJ2-7 | - | TRBD1 | TRBV4-1
TGTGCCAGCAGCCTAAATACGGGACATAGCACAGATACGCAGTATTTT | CASSLNTGHSTDTQYF | TRBJ2-3 | - | - | TRBV14
TGTGCCAGCAGCTCACTCCAGGGTTCCTACGAGCAGTACTTC | CASSSLQGSYEQYF | TRBJ2-7 | - | - | TRBV7-8
TGTGCCAGCAGTACACAACAGGCGGTCTATGGCTACACCTTC | CASSTQQAVYGYTF | TRBJ1-2 | - | - | TRBV6-5
TGTGCCTGGAGGTTCTCGCAGGCTCTTGGGCCCCAGCATTTT | CAWRFSQALGPQHF | TRBJ1-5 | - | - | TRBV30
TGTGCCTGGAGTGTAGGCGGAGCCCAGCATTTT | CAWSVGGAQHF | TRBJ1-5 | - | - | TRBV30
TGCGCCAGCAGCTTGGGGTTAGCGGCAGGTAACAATGAGCAGTTCTTC | CASSLGLAAGNNEQFF | TRBJ2-1 | - | - | TRBV5-1
TGTGCCAGCAGGCGACTCCTAGGGGGTTACAATGAGCAGTTCTTC | CASRRLLGGYNEQFF | TRBJ2-1 | few | - | TRBV6-6
TGTGCCAGTAGTATTGGAGCGGGGGTTGGGACTGAAGCTTTCTTT | CASSIGAGVGTEAFF | TRBJ1-1 | - | - | TRBV19
TGTGCCAGCAGGGTCACTGAGAATCAGCCCCAGCATTTT | CASRVTENQPQHF | TRBJ1-5 | few | - | TRBV5-5
TGTGCCAGCAGCCTACTAGCGGGTTTCAGGAATGAGCAGTTCTTC | CASSLLAGFRNEQFF | TRBJ2-1 | few | TRBD2 | TRBV5-4
TGTGCCAGCAGTCCCCTCGGGACAGCCACCTACGAGCAGTACTTC | CASSPLGTATYEQYF | TRBJ2-7 | once | TRBD1 | TRBV28